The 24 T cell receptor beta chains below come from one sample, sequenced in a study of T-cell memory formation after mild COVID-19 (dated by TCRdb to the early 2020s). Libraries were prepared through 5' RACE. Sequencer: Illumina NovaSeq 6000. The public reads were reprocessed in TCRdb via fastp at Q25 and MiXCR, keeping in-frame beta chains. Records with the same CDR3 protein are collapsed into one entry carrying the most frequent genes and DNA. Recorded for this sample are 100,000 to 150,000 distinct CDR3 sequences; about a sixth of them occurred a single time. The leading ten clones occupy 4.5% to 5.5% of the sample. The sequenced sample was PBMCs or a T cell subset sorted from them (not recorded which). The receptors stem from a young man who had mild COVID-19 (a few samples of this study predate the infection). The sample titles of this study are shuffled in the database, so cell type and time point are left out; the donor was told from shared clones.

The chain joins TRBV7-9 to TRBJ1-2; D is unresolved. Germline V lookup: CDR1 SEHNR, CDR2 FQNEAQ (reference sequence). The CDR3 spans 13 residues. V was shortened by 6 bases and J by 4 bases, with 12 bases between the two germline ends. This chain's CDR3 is CASRPTGLYGYTF. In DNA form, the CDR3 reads TGTGCCAGCAGACCGACCGGGCTCTATGGCTACACCTTC.

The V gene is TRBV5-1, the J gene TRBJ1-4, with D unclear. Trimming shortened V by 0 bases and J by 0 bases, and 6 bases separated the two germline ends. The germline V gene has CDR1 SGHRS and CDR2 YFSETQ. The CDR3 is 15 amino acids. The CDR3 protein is CASSLDRATNEKLFF. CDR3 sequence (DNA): TGCGCCAGCAGCTTGGACCGGGCAACTAATGAAAAACTGTTTTTT.

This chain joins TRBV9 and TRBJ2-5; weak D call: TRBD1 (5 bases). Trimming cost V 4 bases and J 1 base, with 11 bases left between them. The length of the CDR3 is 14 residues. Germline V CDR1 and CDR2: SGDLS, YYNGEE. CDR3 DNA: TGTGCCAGCAGCCCCCGACAGTCCCAAGAGACCCAGTACTTC. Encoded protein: CASSPRQSQETQYF.

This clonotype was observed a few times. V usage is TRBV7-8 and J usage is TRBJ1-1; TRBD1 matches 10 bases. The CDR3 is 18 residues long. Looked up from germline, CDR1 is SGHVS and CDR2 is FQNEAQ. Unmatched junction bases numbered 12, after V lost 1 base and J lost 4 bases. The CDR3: CASSLEEDRGYWSTEAFF. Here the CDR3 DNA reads TGTGCCAGCAGCTTAGAGGAGGACAGGGGGTATTGGAGCACTGAAGCTTTCTTT.

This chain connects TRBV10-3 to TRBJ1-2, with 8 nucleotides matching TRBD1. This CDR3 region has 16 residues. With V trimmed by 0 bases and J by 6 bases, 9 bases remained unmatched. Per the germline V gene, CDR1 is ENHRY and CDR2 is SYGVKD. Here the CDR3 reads CAISESRQGRQDGYTF. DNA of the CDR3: TGTGCCATCAGTGAGTCGAGACAGGGGCGGCAGGATGGCTACACCTTC.

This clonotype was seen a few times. CDR3 residues: CASSPGGSSYNEQFF. The CDR3 DNA sequence: TGTGCCAGCAGCCCTGGAGGGAGCTCCTACAATGAGCAGTTCTTC. The chain combines TRBV9 with TRBJ2-1, with a possible D match to TRBD2 (6 bases). V was cut by 4 bases and J by 0 bases, with 11 bases left in between. The CDR3 consists of 15 residues. Germline loops: CDR1 SGDLS, CDR2 YYNGEE.

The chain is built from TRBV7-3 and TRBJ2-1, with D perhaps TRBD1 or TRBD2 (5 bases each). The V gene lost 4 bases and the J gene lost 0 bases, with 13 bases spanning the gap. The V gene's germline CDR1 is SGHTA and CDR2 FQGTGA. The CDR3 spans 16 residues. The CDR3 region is CASSSLGASSYNEQFF. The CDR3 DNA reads TGTGCCAGCAGCTCTCTCGGGGCGAGCTCCTACAATGAGCAGTTCTTC.

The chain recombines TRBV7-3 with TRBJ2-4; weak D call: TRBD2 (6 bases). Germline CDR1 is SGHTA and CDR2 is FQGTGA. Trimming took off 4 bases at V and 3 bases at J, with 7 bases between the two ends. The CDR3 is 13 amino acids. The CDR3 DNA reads TGTGCCAGCAGCTCCGGGGGCAAAAACATTCAGTACTTC. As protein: CASSSGGKNIQYF.

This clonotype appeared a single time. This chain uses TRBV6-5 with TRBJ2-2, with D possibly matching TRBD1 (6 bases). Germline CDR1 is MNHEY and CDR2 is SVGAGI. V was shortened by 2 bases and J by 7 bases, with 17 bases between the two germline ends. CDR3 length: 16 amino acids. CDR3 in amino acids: CASSYDRTRLDGELFF. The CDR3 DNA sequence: TGTGCCAGCAGTTACGACAGGACGCGCCTTGACGGGGAGCTGTTTTTT.

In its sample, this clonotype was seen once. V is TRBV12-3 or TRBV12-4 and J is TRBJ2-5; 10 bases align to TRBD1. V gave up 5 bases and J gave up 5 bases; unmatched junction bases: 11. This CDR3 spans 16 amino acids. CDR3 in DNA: TGTGCCAGCAGTCCGAGACAGGGGGCGCCCCGGGAGACCCAGTACTTC. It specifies CASSPRQGAPRETQYF.

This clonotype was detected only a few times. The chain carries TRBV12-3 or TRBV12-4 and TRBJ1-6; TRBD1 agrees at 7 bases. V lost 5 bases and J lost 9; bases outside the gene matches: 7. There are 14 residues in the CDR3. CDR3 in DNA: TGTGCCAGCAGTCCCCATGAGGGGGCTTCACCCCTCCACTTT. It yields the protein CASSPHEGASPLHF.

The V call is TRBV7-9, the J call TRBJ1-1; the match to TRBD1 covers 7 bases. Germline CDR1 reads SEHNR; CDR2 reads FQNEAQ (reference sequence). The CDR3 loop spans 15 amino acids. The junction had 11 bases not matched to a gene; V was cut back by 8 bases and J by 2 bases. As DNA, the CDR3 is TGTGCCAGCGCGGAACAGGGGAGACGAAACACTGAAGCTTTCTTT. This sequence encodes CASAEQGRRNTEAFF.

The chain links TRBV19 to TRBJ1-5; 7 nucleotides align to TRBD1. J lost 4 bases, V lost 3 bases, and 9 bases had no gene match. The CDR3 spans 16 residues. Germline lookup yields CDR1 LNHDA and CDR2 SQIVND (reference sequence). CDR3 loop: CASSIETGRKNQPQHF. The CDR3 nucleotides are TGTGCCAGTAGTATTGAGACAGGGCGTAAGAATCAGCCCCAGCATTTT.

CDR3 sequence: CSARDRGGGQMDHTDTQYF. CDR3 nucleotides: TGCAGTGCTAGAGACCGAGGGGGTGGACAGATGGATCACACAGATACGCAGTATTTT. V and J are TRBV20-1 and TRBJ2-3, with D possibly matching TRBD1 (6 bases). V lost 0 bases and J 2 bases, leaving 24 bases between the germline ends. CDR3 length: 19 residues. Germline-derived CDR1 and CDR2 are DFQATT and SNEGSKA (reference sequence).

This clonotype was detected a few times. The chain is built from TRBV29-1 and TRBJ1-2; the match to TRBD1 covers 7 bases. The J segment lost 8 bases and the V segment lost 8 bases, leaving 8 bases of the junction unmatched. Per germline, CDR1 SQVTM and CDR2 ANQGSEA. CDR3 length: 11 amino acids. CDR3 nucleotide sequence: TGCAGCCTCTGGGACAGAGGAGGCTACACCTTC. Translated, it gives CSLWDRGGYTF.

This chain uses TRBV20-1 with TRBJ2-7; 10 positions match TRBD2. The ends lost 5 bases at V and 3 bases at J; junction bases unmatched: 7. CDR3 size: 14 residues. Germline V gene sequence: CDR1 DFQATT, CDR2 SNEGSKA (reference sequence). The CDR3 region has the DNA TGCAGTGCTCCGAAATTAGCGGGGGGCTACGAGCAGTACTTC. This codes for CSAPKLAGGYEQYF.

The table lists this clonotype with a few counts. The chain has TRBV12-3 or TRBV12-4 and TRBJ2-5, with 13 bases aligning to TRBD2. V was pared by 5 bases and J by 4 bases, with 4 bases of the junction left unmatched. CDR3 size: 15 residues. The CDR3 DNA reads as TGTGCCAGCAGTGAAACTAGCGGGGGGGCAGAGACCCAGTACTTC. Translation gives CASSETSGGAETQYF.

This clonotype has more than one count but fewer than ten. The CDR3 region has the DNA TGTGCCAGCTTCGGGACAGGGACTTTCTCTGGGGCCAACGTCCTGACTTTC. Translating gives CASFGTGTFSGANVLTF. The V gene is TRBV2, the J gene TRBJ2-6, with TRBD1 matching 9 bases. The CDR3 is 17 residues long. Trimming took 8 bases from V and 0 from J; bases not matched to a gene: 8. Looked up from germline, CDR1 is SNHLY and CDR2 is FYNNEI.

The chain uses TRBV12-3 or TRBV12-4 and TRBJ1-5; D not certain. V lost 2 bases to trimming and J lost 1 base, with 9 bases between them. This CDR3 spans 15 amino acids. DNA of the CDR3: TGTGCCAGCAGTTTAACTTTGGAAAGCAATCAGCCCCAGCATTTT. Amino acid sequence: CASSLTLESNQPQHF.

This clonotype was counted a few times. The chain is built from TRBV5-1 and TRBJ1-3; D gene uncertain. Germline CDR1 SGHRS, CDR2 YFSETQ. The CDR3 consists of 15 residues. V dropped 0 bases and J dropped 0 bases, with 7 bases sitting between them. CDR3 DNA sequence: TGCGCCAGCAGCTTGGAAGCTAGCTCTGGAAACACCATATATTTT. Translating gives CASSLEASSGNTIYF. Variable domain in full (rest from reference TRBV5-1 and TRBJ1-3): KAGVTQTPRYLIKTRGQQVTLSCSPISGHRSVSWYQQTPGQGLQFLFEYFSETQRNKGNFPGRFSGRQFSNSRSEMNVSTLELGDSALYLCASSLEASSGNTIYFGEGSWLTVV.

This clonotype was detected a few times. The CDR3 sequence: CASSYFMNTEAFF. The CDR3 DNA follows: TGCGCCAGCAGCTATTTCATGAACACTGAAGCTTTCTTT. V usage is TRBV4-3 and J usage is TRBJ1-1; D not resolved. With 5 bases removed from V and 0 bases from J, the gap between germline ends came to 7 bases. The CDR3 is 13 amino acids. Per germline, CDR1 LGHNA and CDR2 YSLEER.

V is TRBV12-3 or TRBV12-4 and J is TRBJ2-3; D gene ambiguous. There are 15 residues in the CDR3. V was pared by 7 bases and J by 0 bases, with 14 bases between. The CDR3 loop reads CASTFSLASTDTQYF. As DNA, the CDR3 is TGTGCCAGCACCTTCAGCTTGGCTAGCACAGATACGCAGTATTTT.

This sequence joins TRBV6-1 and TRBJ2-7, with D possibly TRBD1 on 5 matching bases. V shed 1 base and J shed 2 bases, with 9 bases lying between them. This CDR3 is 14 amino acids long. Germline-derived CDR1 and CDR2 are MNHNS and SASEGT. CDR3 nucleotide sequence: TGTGCCAGCAGTGAAGGCCCGACAGCCTACGAGCAGTACTTC. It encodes CASSEGPTAYEQYF.

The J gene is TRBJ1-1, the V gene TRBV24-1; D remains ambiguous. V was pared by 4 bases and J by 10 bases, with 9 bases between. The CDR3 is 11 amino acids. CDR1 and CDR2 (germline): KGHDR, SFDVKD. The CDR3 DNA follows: TGTGCCACCAGTGACGGGGTTTTAGCTTTCTTT. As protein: CATSDGVLAFF.